This T cell receptor (beta chain) appears in the sequencing data of a study of blood T cell repertoires in COVID-19. Study-wide background: Researchers got acute and convalescent COVID-19 samples from the United States, Italy and Spain. In each case, the material was cDNA or gDNA derived from T cells, B-cell-depleted T cells, or PBMCs.

This CDR3 region has 15 residues. The junction had 6 bases not matched to a gene; V was cut back by 3 bases and J by 2 bases. The germline V gene has CDR1 SGHNT and CDR2 YYREEE (reference sequence). In the authors' methods: Amplification of reference gene primers was used by the study to estimate nucleated cell counts. TCRdb's table, derived via immunoSEQ multiplex PCR, lists solely in-frame clones and lacks some. That table furnishes V, J and clone size, whereas the DNA furnished D and trimming. This sample yields tens of thousands of clones, of which about 90% are seen a single time; almost 5% belongs to the top ten.

This TCR was recovered from a woman aged 65 to 85 with active COVID-19. Sequenced sample: peripheral blood. The chain carries TRBV5-4 and TRBJ2-5; 8 bases are a match to TRBD2. CDR3 in amino acids: CASSSRVAGQETQYF. DNA of the CDR3: TGTGCCAGCAGCTCCCGGGTAGCGGGGCAAGAGACCCAGTACTTC.